Here is one T cell receptor (beta chain) with its context. The germline V gene encodes CDR1 MGHRA and CDR2 YSYEKL. The CDR3 is made up of 17 amino acids. V was trimmed by 2 bases and J by 0 bases, leaving 15 bases between them. The data derive from a study of T-cell memory formation after mild COVID-19. Constant-segment primers were used for 5'RACE, and the resulting TCR alpha and TCR beta cDNA libraries carried sample barcodes and UMIs. TCRdb redid the calling of the 5' RACE reads with MiXCR, one entry per CDR3 protein. The table has about 140,000 distinct CDR3 sequences, about 5.5% seen once; the top ten hold about 2.1%.

Material for sequencing was PBMCs or a T cell subset sorted from them (not recorded which). The clonotype originates from an adult woman who had mild COVID-19 (a few samples of this study predate the infection). Cell type and time point are not known. The chain joins TRBV4-1 to TRBJ2-3, with D tentatively TRBD1 (5 bases). The CDR3 protein is CASSQRPDRVSTDTQYF. CDR3 coding DNA: TGCGCCAGCAGCCAACGGCCTGACAGAGTTAGCACAGATACGCAGTATTTT.